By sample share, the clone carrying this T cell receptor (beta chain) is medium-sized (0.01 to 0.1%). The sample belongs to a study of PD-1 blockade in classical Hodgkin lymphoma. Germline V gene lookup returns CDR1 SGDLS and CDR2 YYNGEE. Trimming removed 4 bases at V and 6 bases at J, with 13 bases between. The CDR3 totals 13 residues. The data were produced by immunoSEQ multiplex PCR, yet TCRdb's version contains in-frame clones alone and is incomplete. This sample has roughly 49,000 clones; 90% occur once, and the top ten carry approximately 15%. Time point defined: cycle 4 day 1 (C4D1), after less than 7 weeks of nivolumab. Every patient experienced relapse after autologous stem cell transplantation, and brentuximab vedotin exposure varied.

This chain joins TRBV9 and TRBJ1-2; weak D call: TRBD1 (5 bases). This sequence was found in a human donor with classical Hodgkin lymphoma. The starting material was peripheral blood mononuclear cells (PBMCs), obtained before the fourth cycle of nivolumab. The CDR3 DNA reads TGTGCCAGCAGCCCACATTCCAGGGATGGCTACACCTTC. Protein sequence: CASSPHSRDGYTF.